This entry is about one TCR beta chain. The specificity of this receptor is unknown. Base-call qualities are not available, and no considerably larger clone is one nucleotide away. To prepare the library, the immunoSEQ multiplex PCR assay was applied. For the multiplex PCR, a mixture combining 60 forward primers for TCR Vbeta segments and 13 reverse primers for TCR Jbeta segments was used. A multiplex PCR assay on genomic DNA amplified the CDR3 region of rearranged TCR beta genes. The amplified TCR beta libraries were sequenced on the Illumina HiSeq System as 87-base-pair reads. Turning to the authors' computational methods: In a later analysis, tens of millions of unique TCR beta chains were counted across the 500 to 700 repertoires, and about 9.9 million of these chains were shared by at least two donors. To remove PCR and sequencing errors, raw reads were error-corrected and collapsed into unique sequences using a nearest-neighbor algorithm that merged closely related sequences. To assign V, D and J gene segments, CDR3 sequences were aligned to IMGT reference sequences. For a sequence to be retained, at least a six-nucleotide match to both a V gene segment and a J gene segment was required. A rearrangement counted as productive if the CDR3 had no stop codons and remained in frame with V and J, and every other rearrangement counted as non-productive. CDR3 was defined according to IMGT convention as the region running from the second conserved V-encoded cysteine to the conserved J-encoded phenylalanine. Sequences without an unambiguous match to a single V gene segment were excluded from the earlier analysis of 450 to 750 of the donors. An earlier analysis of about 590 of the donors classified V segments as functional when productive rearrangements were above 56.7% and as segregating when the standard deviation between donors was above 5%. A statistical classification framework was built to diagnose cytomegalovirus status from the catalog of TCR beta chain sequences. In a later analysis, V and J genes were assigned by comparing TCR nucleotide sequences against IMGT/GENE-DB human TR gene sequences. Using the TCRdist pipeline, a later analysis assigned CDR3 sequences along with most-parsimonious VDJ recombination scenarios. In a later analysis, each TCR beta chain was defined by its CDR3 amino acid sequence together with its V-gene family, and reads without a unique V-gene family were excluded. To address suspected cross-contamination and a sequencing artifact, a later analysis removed 592 highly shared, low-generation-probability nucleotide sequences. In a later analysis, a clonal expansion index was calculated for each public chain from normalized within-repertoire ranks of inferred template counts. In a later analysis, generation probabilities were computed with a VDJ recombination model fitted to out-of-frame rearrangements, and the resulting probabilities were checked against IGoR. Hypergeometric tests were used in a later analysis to score TCR-TCR, TCR-HLA and TCR-CMV co-occurrence, with a repertoire-size bias correction applied to the TCR pairs. False discovery rates were estimated in a later analysis by permuting HLA or CMV assignments 20 times. In a later analysis, co-occurring TCRs were grouped using DBSCAN, and TCRdist sequence similarity was added for clustering within HLA-allele-positive subsets. Repertoires with fewer than 30,000 or more than 120,000 public chains were left out of co-occurrence clustering, as were several repertoires with anomalous nucleotide sharing. What TCRdb holds here is the immuneACCESS table cut down to in-frame rearrangements. Part of the clones is not present; checked against another copy, under half of the missing clones reflect an unresolved V gene, and the others are unexplained. V and J calls and clone size are those listed in that table; D and trimming were worked out from the DNA. The sample table records under 250,000 clones; 80% to 85% of these occur just once. The biggest ten clones account for around 8.3% of the sample.

The CDR3 numbers 15 residues from cysteine through phenylalanine. Only the CDR3 DNA stays, 45 bases, in frame from base 1. A distance of 17 bases separates the germline ends of V and J, which lose 7 bases and 7 bases respectively. The germline V gene (reference sequence) specifies MNHNY as CDR1 and SVGAGI as CDR2. This entry belongs to a study of cytomegalovirus exposure and HLA in healthy donors (dated by TCRdb to 2017 to 2019). For context, the study as a whole: According to an earlier analysis of several hundred of the donors, some 180 million T cells yielded 117 million unique TCR beta sequences and 276 Gb of sequence data. About 300 gigabases of sequencing data and 70 million to 85 million unique TCR sequences were included in an early release covering about 700 HLA-typed donors. Of the roughly 400 genotyped donors, less than 90% were placed in the genetic ancestry cluster associated with self-reported Caucasian donors. The study was designed to test whether signatures of past pathogen exposure could be identified by cataloging public T cell receptors. The study used immunosequencing to profile the T cell repertoires of 600 to 850 subjects and linked those repertoires to cytomegalovirus serostatus. A separate validation cohort of roughly 130 different subjects was used in addition to the roughly 670-subject first cohort. The study combined high-throughput TCR immunosequencing, statistical association of individual TCRs with disease status, and machine learning to predict cytomegalovirus infection status. To study patterns of TCR occurrence, a later analysis re-analyzed previously published TCR beta repertoires from 666 donors and added high-resolution HLA genotyping. The later analysis used no new phenotypic data to find candidate immune exposures, relying instead on TCR beta sequences and their occurrence across donors. An earlier analysis of 587 of the donors used high-throughput TCR beta sequencing to judge whether each TCR beta V gene segment behaved as functional or pseudogenic. Donor age, sex, ethnicity and CMV serostatus were compiled together with the repertoire data. A later genetic analysis used genome-wide SNP genotypes for about three fifths of the 666 donors, treating that subset as a discovery cohort. All discovery cohort repertoires had been generated using a single sequencing platform. Class I and class II HLA loci were covered by the typing at four-digit resolution. The number of donors typed differed by locus, with about 620-630 for A, B, C, DRB1 and DQB1, 522 for DQA1, over 600 for DPA1, and around 460 for DPB1. Several DR-DQ haplotypes were treated as single units for association and clustering because of strong linkage in the cohort. On average, 235,054 unique TCR beta nucleotide sequences were sequenced per donor among about 400 genotyped donors of the cohort, with 15% to 20% of those sequences being non-productive.

Broader findings and caveats from the paper: In this cohort, only TCR beta chains were sequenced, and detectable features were limited by the absence of alpha or paired-chain data. While some public TCRs were present in many individuals, most TCR sequences turned up only very rarely across donors. Because counts were too low, more than 15 rarely observed V segments, including chromosome 9 orphons, were excluded from the earlier analysis of around 590 of the donors. A later analysis found that HLA-associated TCR beta chains were more clonally expanded and had lower generation probabilities than equally common non-associated chains. HLA typing was unavailable for some donors at each locus, so association tests used only the typed subset. The sequencing pipeline was judged likely to have produced a cluster of highly shared sequence variants as a technical artifact. When HLA alleles, especially DR and DQ, strongly co-occurred, TCR associations were difficult to assign to individual alleles. In a later genetic analysis, a missense DCLRE1C variant was associated with V-gene and J-gene trimming of TCR beta chains, and the association was replicated in an independent cohort. Specific HLA alleles were associated with 15,000 to 20,000 TCR beta sequences at a false discovery rate of 0.05 in a later analysis. A later analysis found that TCR association rates varied across HLA loci, with DRB1 alleles showing the most associated TCRs and HLA-C alleles the fewest. Correlated functional status among segregating V segments might reflect linkage disequilibrium, but an unknown experimental factor could not be ruled out. Several of the top co-occurrence clusters appeared to be linked to parvovirus B19, influenza, CMV and Epstein-Barr virus, according to a later analysis. An earlier analysis of roughly 570 of the donors showed that most TCR beta V segments appeared in productive rearrangements either about 90% or about 30% of the time, which broadly matched IMGT annotations. In the study, approximately 160 TCR beta chains were listed as associated with cytomegalovirus. The classifier was reported to diagnose cytomegalovirus status with high specificity and sensitivity in both the original cohort and the validation cohort. A few of the identified cytomegalovirus-associated TCR beta chains were confirmed in vitro to be specific for cytomegalovirus antigens. According to the authors, the approach could potentially be generalized to other disease states and immunological phenotypes. Presence/absence analyses assumed roughly uniform sequencing depth across donors, an assumption that may not hold. Most CMV-associated TCR beta chains appeared to be HLA-restricted in a later analysis, and the HLA associations seemed to be driven largely by CMV exposure. Because the 87-base-pair reads could not distinguish some IMGT-functional V segments, including TRBV6-2 and TRBV6-3, those segments were excluded. Compared with the approximately 710-donor mean, donors in an Asian-associated ancestry cluster had fewer N-insertions in productive TCRs, according to a later genetic analysis. A further reported finding was that TCR beta sequences accurately predicted the HLA-A and HLA-B alleles for most subjects in the first cohort. The only immune exposure information available for the cohort was CMV serostatus.

The cohort comprised more than 550 healthy bone marrow donors. At the time of sampling, every cohort member was nominally healthy, though immune exposures that went unrecorded were likely present. The donor was CMV seropositive and belonged to the group of 250 to 300 seropositive cohort members. A peripheral blood sample was provided by each donor, and peripheral blood mononuclear cells were used for TCR beta sequencing. Genomic DNA was extracted from the blood cell samples with the Qiagen DNeasy Blood Extraction Kit. The receptor's source is a woman in her fifties or sixties in good health and CMV-seropositive. The sample comprised PBMCs. The receptor chain draws on TRBV6-6 and TRBJ1-6, with a weak D call of TRBD1 (5 bases match). The nucleotides read TGTGCCAGCATCTCCCGAAGGGGCGACAATTCACCCCTCCACTTT. This is translated as CASISRRGDNSPLHF.